This T cell receptor beta chain originates from a study of cytomegalovirus exposure and HLA in healthy donors. Findings of the study overall: On later analysis, the bulk of CMV-associated TCR beta chains appeared to be HLA-restricted.

Comments on this clone: No antigen is known for it. One end of the junction does not line up with germline, which may come from a read error.

Primers for the PCR totalled 60 Vbeta and 13 Jbeta. The protocol was immunoSEQ multiplex PCR, while the TCRdb copy is restricted to in-frame clones and leaves out a portion. The data hold 150,000 to 200,000 clones, with almost 85% observed a single time. CDR1 is SEHNR and CDR2 is FQNEAQ in the germline V gene (reference sequence). There are 16 residues in the CDR3. The sequenced material came from PBMCs. The rearrangement joins TRBV7-9 to TRBJ2-7, with D perhaps matching TRBD2 (6 bases). The sequence was obtained from a boy between 10 and 17 years old in good health and CMV-seronegative. The CDR3 sequence: CSSSLAGGVGGSEQYF. In DNA form, the CDR3 reads TGTTCCAGCAGCTTAGCTGGTGGGGTCGGGGGATCCGAGCAGTACTTC.